What follows is one T cell receptor beta chain and its context. There is no known antigen for this receptor. Base qualities were left out, and no much larger clone turns up one base away. From cysteine to phenylalanine, the CDR3 is 17 amino acids long. Kept here is only the CDR3 DNA, which spans 51 bases and is read in frame from base 1. Taken from the germline V gene, the CDR1 and CDR2 loops are SGHVS and FQNEAQ. The V end loses 5 bases and the J end loses 0 bases, and a stretch of 17 bases separates them. This entry is derived from a study of memory CD4+ T cells and cytomegalovirus serostatus (dated by TCRdb to between 2018 and 2021). Study-level background: The roughly 33 healthy Belgian adults in the cohort included 9 who were CMV seropositive and around 25 who were CMV seronegative. To replicate a published TCR-based CMV serostatus classifier, the study sequenced CD4+ memory TCRbeta repertoires from a Belgian cohort whose cytomegalovirus serostatus was known. The paper as a whole reports these results and caveats: Of around 150 previously reported CMV-associated TCRbeta sequences, about 72 appeared in the CD4+ memory repertoires, each in one to five individuals. Only CD4+CD45RO+ memory cells were sequenced, in contrast to the original study, which included naive and memory CD4+ and CD8+ populations. On the Belgian cohort, the classifier based on the original framework reached a median bootstrapped AUC of about 0.96, with a 95% CI of 0.76-1.00. CMV serostatus prediction reached a median bootstrapped AUC of around 0.95 with the original framework and about 0.93 with a US-trained random forest. Results were interpreted as suggesting that the CMV-associated TCR signature is largely present in the CD4+ memory repertoire.

The Quick-DNA Microprep Kit was used to extract genomic DNA from the sorted cells. Amplification of TCRbeta DNA was done with the immunoSEQ hsTCRbeta kit, following the protocol from the manufacturer. An Illumina MiSeq instrument was used to sequence the TCRbeta libraries. The source study handled its data this way. After out-of-frame sequences were removed, 2,204,828 distinct TCRbeta sequences remained, averaging about 67,000 per individual. Each individual was scored using the number of some 150 previously reported CMV-associated TCRbeta sequences that the individual carried and the total number of productive distinct TCRbeta sequences. A beta-binomial model was reimplemented in Python, and scikit-learn random forests with default parameters were trained on US cohort data. Classifier performance on the Belgian cohort was reported as the median AUC with percentile confidence intervals calculated over 10,000 bootstrap iterations. Drawn from immuneACCESS, this table holds only the in-frame rearrangements with V and J called that TCRdb kept. Clones are partly lost; checked studies trace under half to an unresolved V gene and leave the rest unexplained. The DNA gave D and trimming, while V, J and clone size come from that table. The sample table lists some 73,000 clones, about 78% of them with a count of one. Jointly, the top ten make up just over 2.5% of the sample.

Single viable CD3+CD4+CD8-CD45RO+ cells were sorted as memory CD4+ T cells on a FACSAria II. CMV serostatus was determined with a Roche Elecsys assay detecting serum IgG against CMV pp150, pp28, p38 and p52. After thawing, total CD4+ T cells were enriched by positive selection with CD4 magnetic microbeads. The samples came from a different study that was designed specifically to examine the CD4+ T cell memory repertoire. Peripheral blood mononuclear cells were isolated and cryopreserved following standard operating procedures; serum was stored at -80 °C. The staining relied on CD3-PerCP (BW264/56), CD4-APC (RPA-T4), CD45RO-PE (UCHT1) and CD8-Pacific Orange (3B5) antibodies, and Sytox blue was used to exclude non-viable cells.

The receptor comes from an adult in good health and CMV-seropositive. Material: memory CD4+ T cells from blood. Rearrangement joined TRBV7-8 to TRBJ1-3, with the D gene not confidently named. At the DNA level, the sequence is TGTGCCAGCAGCCCACTCCCCCCTCTTGGCTCTGGAAACACCATATATTTT. It specifies CASSPLPPLGSGNTIYF. Here the CDR3 is joined to the reference TRBV7-8 and TRBJ1-3 genes, and the full variable domain is: GAGVSQSPRYKVAKRGQDVALRCDPISGHVSLFWYQQALGQGPEFLTYFQNEAQLDKSGLPSDRFFAERPEGSVSTLKIQRTQQEDSAVYLCASSPLPPLGSGNTIYFGEGSWLTVV.